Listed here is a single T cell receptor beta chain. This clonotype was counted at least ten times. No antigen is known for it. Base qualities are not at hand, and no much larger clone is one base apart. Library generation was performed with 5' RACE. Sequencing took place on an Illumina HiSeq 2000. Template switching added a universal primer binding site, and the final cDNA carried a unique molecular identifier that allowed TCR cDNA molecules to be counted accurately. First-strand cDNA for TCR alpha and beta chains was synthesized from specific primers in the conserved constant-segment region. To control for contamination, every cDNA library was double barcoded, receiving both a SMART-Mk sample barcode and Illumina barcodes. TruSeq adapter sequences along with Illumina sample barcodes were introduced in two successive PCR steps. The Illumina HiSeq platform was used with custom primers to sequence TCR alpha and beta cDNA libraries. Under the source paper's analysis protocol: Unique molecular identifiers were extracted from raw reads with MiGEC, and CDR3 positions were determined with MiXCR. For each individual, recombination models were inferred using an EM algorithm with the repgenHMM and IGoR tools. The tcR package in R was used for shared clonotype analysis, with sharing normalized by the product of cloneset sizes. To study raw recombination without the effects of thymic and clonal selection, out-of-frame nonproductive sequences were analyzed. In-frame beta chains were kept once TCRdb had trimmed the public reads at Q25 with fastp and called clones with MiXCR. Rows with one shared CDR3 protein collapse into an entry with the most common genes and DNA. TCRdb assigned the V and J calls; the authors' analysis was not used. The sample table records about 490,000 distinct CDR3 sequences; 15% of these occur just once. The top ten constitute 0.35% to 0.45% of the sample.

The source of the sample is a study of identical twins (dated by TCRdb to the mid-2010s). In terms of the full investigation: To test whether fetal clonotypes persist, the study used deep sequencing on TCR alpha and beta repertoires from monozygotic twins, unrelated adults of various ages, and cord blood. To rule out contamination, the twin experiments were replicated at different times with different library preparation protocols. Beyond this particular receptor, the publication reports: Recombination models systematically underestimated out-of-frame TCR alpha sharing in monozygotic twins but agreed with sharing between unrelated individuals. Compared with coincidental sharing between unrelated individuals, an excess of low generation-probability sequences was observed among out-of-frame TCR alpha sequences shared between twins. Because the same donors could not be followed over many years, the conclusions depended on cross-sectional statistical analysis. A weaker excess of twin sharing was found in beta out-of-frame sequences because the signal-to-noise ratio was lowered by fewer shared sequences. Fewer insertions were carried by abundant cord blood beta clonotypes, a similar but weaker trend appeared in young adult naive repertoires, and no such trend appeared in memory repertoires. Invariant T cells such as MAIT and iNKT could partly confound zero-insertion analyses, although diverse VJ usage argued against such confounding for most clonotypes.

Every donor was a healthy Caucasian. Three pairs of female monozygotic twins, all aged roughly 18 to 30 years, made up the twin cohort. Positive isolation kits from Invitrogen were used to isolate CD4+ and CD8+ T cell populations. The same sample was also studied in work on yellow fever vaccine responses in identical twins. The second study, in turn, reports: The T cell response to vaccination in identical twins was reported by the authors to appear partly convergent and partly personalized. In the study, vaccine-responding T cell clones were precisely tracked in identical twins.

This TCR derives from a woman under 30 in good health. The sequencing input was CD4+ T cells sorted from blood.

CDR3 protein: CASSQGDRDTQPQHF. In nucleotides, the sequence is TGTGCCAGCAGCCAAGGGGACAGGGATACTCAGCCCCAGCATTTT. Recombination connected TRBV3-1 to TRBJ1-5; TRBD1 lines up with 9 middle nucleotides. For this chain, trimming is 1 base at the V end and 6 bases at the J end, and the number of junction bases without a gene match is 4. The germline V gene (reference sequence) yields LGHDT for CDR1 and YNNKEL for CDR2. The CDR3, from cysteine to phenylalanine, totals 15 residues. Kept here is only the CDR3 DNA, which spans 45 bases and is read in frame from base 1.